These 30 T cell receptor beta chains share one sample of origin, sequenced in a study of blood T cells in healthy people across ages. A second about 6 to 12 cycle PCR used barcoded and J-beta primers. TCRdb ran MiXCR on the 5' RACE reads and lists one entry per CDR3 protein. The profile covers roughly 410,000 distinct CDR3 sequences, with approximately 51% appearing a single time and over 40% taken by the ten largest. The sequenced sample consisted of blood. These TCRs come from a man aged 60 to 69 in good health.

The CDR3 region has the DNA TGCAGTGCTAGAGTAGCGGGAGTAACAGATACGCAGTATTTT. Its translation is CSARVAGVTDTQYF. The genes are TRBV20-1 and TRBJ2-3; 9 bases line up with TRBD2. CDR1 and CDR2 from the germline V gene are DFQATT and SNEGSKA (reference sequence). J lost 3 bases, V lost 1 base, and 2 bases had no gene match. This CDR3 has 14 amino acids.

The rearrangement joins TRBV20-1 to TRBJ2-1, with D possibly being TRBD2 (6 bases). Trimming removed 6 bases from V and 0 bases from J, with 15 bases in between. This CDR3 spans 15 amino acids. Germline-derived CDR1 and CDR2 are DFQATT and SNEGSKA (reference sequence). The CDR3 DNA follows: TGCAGTGCCCCCTCAACGGGAGCCTCCTACAATGAGCAGTTCTTC. Encoded protein: CSAPSTGASYNEQFF.

The CDR3 here is CASSLVENQPQHF. CDR3 DNA: TGTGCCAGCAGTTTAGTGGAGAATCAGCCCCAGCATTTT. The chain employs TRBV12-3 or TRBV12-4 and TRBJ1-5; unclear D gene. The CDR3 has 13 residues. V lost 1 base and J lost 4, with 5 bases in between.

This clonotype was picked up a small number of times. The chain carries TRBV29-1 and TRBJ2-1; TRBD2 agrees at 10 bases. The ends lost 5 bases at V and 5 bases at J; junction bases unmatched: 6. The CDR3 is 14 amino acids. From germline, CDR1 is SQVTM and CDR2 ANQGSEA. The CDR3 DNA follows: TGCAGCGTTAAAGCGGGGGGGCGAAACAATGAGCAGTTCTTC. Its protein product is CSVKAGGRNNEQFF.

The V and J genes are TRBV11-3 and TRBJ1-6; 7 bases match TRBD1. The CDR3 runs to 18 residues. The germline V gene has CDR1 SGHNT and CDR2 YENEEA. The V segment lost 5 bases and the J segment 10 bases; nucleotides outside the gene matches: 20. The CDR3 coding sequence is TGTGCCAGCAGCATCGGACAGGTTAAGGCCCCGGGGAAGTCACCCCTCCACTTT. It specifies CASSIGQVKAPGKSPLHF.

In its sample, this clonotype was seen once. CDR3 region: CASSEQNEQFF. CDR3 sequence (DNA): TGTGCCAGCAGTGAACAGAATGAGCAGTTCTTC. The V and J genes are TRBV25-1 and TRBJ2-1; no definite D call. Germline V CDR1 and CDR2: MGHDK, SYGVNS. V was shortened by 2 bases and J by 7 bases, with 3 bases between the two germline ends. This CDR3 contains 11 residues.

This clonotype was seen only a few times. The chain joins TRBV5-1 to TRBJ1-6, with a possible D match to TRBD1 (5 bases). The V end was cut by 4 bases, the J end by 4 bases, with 9 bases between. The CDR3 covers 14 residues. The germline V gene encodes CDR1 SGHRS and CDR2 YFSETQ. The DNA of the CDR3 is TGCGCCAGCAGCCGGGCAGGGTATAATTCACCCCTCCACTTT. Translating gives CASSRAGYNSPLHF.

The genes are TRBV6-6 and TRBJ2-7; 9 bases fit TRBD1. With 6 bases clipped from V and 1 base from J, the junction kept 4 bases outside the gene matches. Germline values: CDR1 MNHNY, CDR2 SVGAGI (reference sequence). This CDR3 comprises 14 residues. In nucleotides, the CDR3 is TGTGCCAGCAGAACCGGGACAGGGTCCTACGAGCAGTACTTC. It encodes CASRTGTGSYEQYF.

The chain combines TRBV6-1 with TRBJ2-3; 8 nucleotides agree with TRBD1. The V segment lost 6 bases and the J segment 3 bases; nucleotides outside the gene matches: 14. The CDR3 has 17 amino acids. Per germline, CDR1 MNHNS and CDR2 SASEGT. The CDR3 reads CASRQSSRTGRTDTQYF. The DNA for the CDR3 is TGTGCCAGCAGACAAAGCTCTCGGACAGGGAGGACAGATACGCAGTATTTT.

The chain carries TRBV3-1 and TRBJ2-1; D uncertain. V was cut by 1 base and J by 6 bases, with 10 bases left in between. Per germline, CDR1 LGHDT and CDR2 YNNKEL (reference sequence). The CDR3 contains 14 residues. The CDR3 reads CASSQVGRGNEQFF. In DNA, the CDR3 is TGTGCCAGCAGCCAAGTGGGCCGAGGCAATGAGCAGTTCTTC.

This rearrangement joins TRBV20-1 to TRBJ2-5; 9 bases are shared with TRBD2. Germline trimming cut 4 bases from V and 5 bases from J; bases unmatched to any gene: 14. The CDR3 has 16 residues. Per germline, CDR1 DFQATT and CDR2 SNEGSKA (reference sequence). The CDR3 DNA sequence: TGCAGTGCTACGGCTAGCGGGGCCCTCGGTAGGGAGACCCAGTACTTC. It codes for CSATASGALGRETQYF.

This chain links TRBV15 with TRBJ2-1; D not resolved. V was pared by 8 bases and J by 3 bases, with 11 bases between. The CDR3 sequence is 13 residues long. Per the germline V gene, CDR1 is LNHNV and CDR2 is YYDKDF (reference sequence). Written as DNA, the CDR3 is TGTGCCACCGGGCGGCAGGACTACAATGAGCAGTTCTTC. Protein sequence: CATGRQDYNEQFF.

The chain joins TRBV4-1 to TRBJ2-5, with unresolved D. Germline V gene data show CDR1 as MGHRA and CDR2 as YSYEKL. The CDR3 is 14 amino acids. The V end was cut by 0 bases, the J end by 1 base, with 6 bases between. In nucleotides, the CDR3 is TGCGCCAGCAGCCAAGATACTACCCAAGAGACCCAGTACTTC. It codes for CASSQDTTQETQYF.

Remarks on this clonotype: A much larger clonotype is one base distant, so this may be a read error. This chain links TRBV12-3 or TRBV12-4 with TRBJ2-1, with a possible D match to TRBD1 (6 bases). With the DNA end fitting TRBJ2-7 better, the J assignment may be wrong. This CDR3 contains 15 residues. The CDR3 sequence is CASTRGGSGYNEQYF. The CDR3 DNA sequence: TGTGCCAGCACCCGAGGGGGTTCCGGCTACAATGAGCAGTACTTC.

The J gene is TRBJ2-1, the V gene TRBV18; tentatively, D is TRBD2 (5 bases). Per the germline V gene, CDR1 is KGHSH and CDR2 is LQKENI. This CDR3 spans 15 amino acids. V lost 4 bases and J 3 bases, leaving 13 bases between the germline ends. As DNA, the CDR3 is TGTGCCAGCTCACAAGACTACCTCAACTACAATGAGCAGTTCTTC. Translation: CASSQDYLNYNEQFF.

The chain uses TRBV14 and TRBJ2-3; D tentatively fits TRBD1 or TRBD2 (5 bases each). Germline CDR1 and CDR2: SGHDN and FVKESK. This CDR3 is built from 15 residues. Trimming shortened V by 5 bases and J by 6 bases, and 18 bases separated the two germline ends. CDR3 region: CASSTRDHRGDTQYF. The CDR3 DNA reads TGTGCCAGCAGCACGAGGGACCATCGCGGGGATACGCAGTATTTT.

This chain connects TRBV29-1 to TRBJ2-7, with 10 bases fitting TRBD2. The CDR3 sequence is 13 residues long. Looked up from germline, CDR1 is SQVTM and CDR2 is ANQGSEA. The ends lost 7 bases at V and 7 bases at J; junction bases unmatched: 10. The CDR3 spells CSAGTSEYNEQYF. The CDR3 nucleotides are TGCAGCGCCGGGACTAGCGAGTACAATGAGCAGTACTTC.

This chain uses TRBV20-1 with TRBJ2-2, with D possibly being TRBD1 or TRBD2 (5 bases each). The V gene lost 6 bases and the J gene lost 5 bases, with 13 bases spanning the gap. Germline CDR1 reads DFQATT; CDR2 reads SNEGSKA (reference sequence). The CDR3 sequence is 13 residues long. The CDR3, as DNA: TGCAGTGCCCCCGGGGACCTGACCGGGGAGCTGTTTTTT. As protein: CSAPGDLTGELFF.

Concerning this clonotype: This may be a read error: a much more frequent sequence differs by one nucleotide. This chain joins TRBV7-2 and TRBJ2-6; 8 bases agree with TRBD2. There are 19 residues in the CDR3. Germline V gives CDR1 SGHTA, CDR2 FQGNSA. V was clipped by 1 base and J by 2 bases; unmatched bases: 10. The CDR3 sequence is CASSLVPPGGGAGANVLTF. The DNA for the CDR3 is TGTGCCAGCAGCTTAGTCCCCCCGGGGGGGGGTGCTGGGGCCAACGTCCTGACTTTC.

This rearrangement joins TRBV7-9 to TRBJ2-7; a possible D gene is TRBD2 (7 bases). V was pared by 5 bases and J by 0 bases, with 11 bases between. This CDR3 contains 14 residues. Germline loops: CDR1 SEHNR, CDR2 FQNEAQ (reference sequence). In nucleotides, the CDR3 is TGTGCCAGCAGCGTCGGGGGGCTCTCCTACGAGCAGTACTTC. As protein: CASSVGGLSYEQYF.

The chain couples TRBV7-2 to TRBJ2-7; 7 bases agree with TRBD2. Germline V gene lookup returns CDR1 SGHTA and CDR2 FQGNSA. V lost 5 bases to trimming and J lost 6 bases; unmatched junction nucleotides: 13. The CDR3 has 15 amino acids. The CDR3 bases are TGTGCCAGCAGCCCAGGCGGGGGTTCGATTTCCGAGCAGTACTTC. It is translated as CASSPGGGSISEQYF.

This clonotype was seen only a few times. CDR3 sequence (DNA): TGTGCCAGCAGTAGGGGTAGCGGGAGGGTCACAGATACGCAGTATTTT. The encoded protein is CASSRGSGRVTDTQYF. This rearrangement joins TRBV27 to TRBJ2-3, with 11 bases lining up with TRBD2. V was clipped by 5 bases and J by 2 bases; unmatched bases: 6. Germline lookup yields CDR1 MNHEY and CDR2 SMNVEV (reference sequence). This CDR3 is built from 16 residues.

The chain joins TRBV9 to TRBJ2-3; D ambiguous. The CDR3 totals 12 residues. Germline CDR1 SGDLS, CDR2 YYNGEE. V lost 2 bases and J lost 8, with 9 bases in between. CDR3 residues: CASSVARGTQYF. The CDR3, as DNA: TGTGCCAGCAGCGTGGCGCGTGGTACGCAGTATTTT.

This clonotype was recorded many times. The V and J genes are TRBV15 and TRBJ2-7, with TRBD1 matching 10 bases. From germline, CDR1 is LNHNV and CDR2 YYDKDF (reference sequence). Germline trimming cut 0 bases from V and 7 bases from J; bases unmatched to any gene: 3. The CDR3 covers 14 residues. The CDR3 spells CATSRDRTGGEQYF. As DNA, the CDR3 is TGTGCCACCAGCAGAGATAGGACAGGGGGGGAGCAGTACTTC.

V and J are TRBV7-2 and TRBJ2-5, with D possibly being TRBD1 (5 bases). Germline values: CDR1 SGHTA, CDR2 FQGNSA. Trimming left V 5 bases short and J 2 bases short, with 15 bases between. The CDR3 spans 15 residues. The CDR3 coding sequence is TGTGCCAGCAGCGATCAGGGCCTGATGCAAGAGACCCAGTACTTC. Its translation is CASSDQGLMQETQYF.

In regard to this clonotype: Being one base from a much bigger clone, this may be a read error. The V and J genes are TRBV12-3 or TRBV12-4 and TRBJ1-2; no reliable D call. This CDR3 is 13 amino acids long. CDR3 residues: CVSSPDGQNGYTF. The CDR3 bases are TGTGTCAGCAGCCCTGACGGCCAGAATGGCTACACCTTC.

The V gene is TRBV18, the J gene TRBJ2-5; D uncertain. Trimming pared 3 bases from V and 5 bases from J, leaving 4 bases between. Germline CDR1 KGHSH, CDR2 LQKENI. The CDR3 has 11 amino acids. The chain's CDR3 is CASSPHETQYF. The DNA of the CDR3 is TGTGCCAGCTCACCCCATGAGACCCAGTACTTC.

The chain combines TRBV4-2 with TRBJ1-2, with a tentative D call TRBD1 (6 bases). With 4 bases removed from V and 1 base from J, the gap between germline ends came to 13 bases. Germline V gene lookup returns CDR1 LGHNA and CDR2 YNFKEQ. The CDR3 is 15 residues long. The chain's CDR3 is CASSLSRGGNYGYTF. As DNA, the CDR3 is TGTGCCAGCAGCCTATCAAGGGGGGGTAACTATGGCTACACCTTC.

The rearrangement uses TRBV24-1 and TRBJ2-1; D call uncertain. V was pared by 8 bases and J by 7 bases, with 14 bases between. The CDR3 spans 13 residues. The germline V gene has CDR1 KGHDR and CDR2 SFDVKD. CDR3: CATNRVGENEQFF. The CDR3 region has the DNA TGTGCCACCAACCGCGTAGGAGAGAATGAGCAGTTCTTC.

This clonotype was observed a handful of times. A clone one base away is much larger, so this may be a read error. V is TRBV2 and J is TRBJ2-1; 14 nucleotides match TRBD2. CDR1 is SNHLY, CDR2 FYNNEI, per germline. This CDR3 is built from 13 residues. With 9 bases clipped from V and 9 bases from J, the junction kept 4 bases outside the gene matches. Here the CDR3 reads CARGLAGDSEQFF. DNA for the CDR3: TGTGCCAGGGGACTAGCGGGGGACAGTGAGCAGTTCTTC.